This section outlines one TCR beta chain sequence together with its context. These data belong to a study of blood T cells in healthy people across ages. It was with a sample-barcoded 5' primer and a J-beta primer mix that a second PCR of roughly 7 to 12 cycles was run. TCRdb re-derived calls from the 5' RACE reads in MiXCR, one entry per CDR3 protein. The data show hundreds of thousands of distinct CDR3 sequences, approximately 52% seen once. The TCR was taken from a man between 60 and 70 years old in good health. The sample consisted of blood.

CDR3 region: CASIQRGGNNEQFF. Here the CDR3 DNA reads TGTGCCAGTATTCAGCGGGGGGGAAACAATGAGCAGTTCTTC. The chain combines TRBV19 with TRBJ2-1, with 10 bases matching TRBD2. The CDR3 is 14 residues long. Looked up from germline, CDR1 is LNHDA and CDR2 is SQIVND (reference sequence). Trimming took 7 bases from V and 5 from J; bases not matched to a gene: 5.